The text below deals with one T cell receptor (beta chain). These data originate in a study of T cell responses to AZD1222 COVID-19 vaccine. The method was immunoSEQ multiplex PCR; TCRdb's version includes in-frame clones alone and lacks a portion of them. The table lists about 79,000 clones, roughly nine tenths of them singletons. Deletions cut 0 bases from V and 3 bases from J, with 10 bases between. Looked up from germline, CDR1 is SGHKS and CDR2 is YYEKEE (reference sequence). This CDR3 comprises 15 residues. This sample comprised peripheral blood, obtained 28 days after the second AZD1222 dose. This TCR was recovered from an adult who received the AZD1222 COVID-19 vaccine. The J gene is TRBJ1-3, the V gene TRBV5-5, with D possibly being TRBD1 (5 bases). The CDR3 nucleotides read TGTGCCAGCAGCTTGGCGGGGGACGGTGGAAACACCATATATTTT. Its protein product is CASSLAGDGGNTIYF.